These 13 T cell receptor beta chains came from one sample sequenced in a study of read filtering for tumor transcriptome and immune sequencing. From 300 to 400 ng of RNA, a library with molecular barcoded alpha/delta and beta/gamma adaptors was made. MiXCR was run by TCRdb on the reads, yielding one entry per CDR3 protein. The sample gives about 90,000 distinct CDR3 sequences, about 12% of which show up once; 15% is in the top ten. The source material was a population of CD138-negative cells sorted from bone marrow. Source of these receptors: a donor over 35 with multiple myeloma.

In its sample, this clonotype was seen many times. The genes are TRBV3-1 and TRBJ2-1; TRBD2 matches at 14 bases. The V segment lost 1 base and the J segment 3 bases; nucleotides outside the gene matches: 5. CDR1 LGHDT and CDR2 YNNKEL come from the germline V gene (reference sequence). This CDR3 is built from 18 residues. The chain's CDR3 is CASSQAHGLAGGYNEQFF. DNA for the CDR3: TGTGCCAGCAGCCAAGCCCACGGACTAGCGGGAGGCTACAATGAGCAGTTCTTC.

Concerning this clonotype itself: This could be a read error, since a much larger clone is one nucleotide away. The rearrangement uses TRBV29-1 and TRBJ2-3; D ambiguous. Trimming took off 5 bases at V and 2 bases at J, with 17 bases between the two ends. This CDR3 region has 15 residues. CDR1 and CDR2 from the germline V gene are SQVTM and ANQGSEA. The CDR3 loop is CSVRRLILPTDTQYF. Here the CDR3 DNA reads TGCAGCGTTCGAAGACTTATTTTACCCACAGATACGCAGTATTTT.

This clonotype was seen repeatedly, ten times or more. The chain is built from TRBV29-1 and TRBJ1-4, with 7 bases fitting TRBD1. The CDR3 runs to 13 residues. Per the germline V gene, CDR1 is SQVTM and CDR2 is ANQGSEA. J gave up 8 bases and V 0 bases, and 3 bases lay outside the gene matches. CDR3 DNA: TGCAGCGTTGAAGAGGGAGGGGGCGAAAAACTGTTTTTT. Translating gives CSVEEGGGEKLFF.

This clonotype occurred many times. A read error may produce the germline difference seen at one junction end. V gene TRBV4-1 combines with J gene TRBJ2-3; D is uncertain. The CDR3 runs 13 residues. Germline V gene data show CDR1 as MGHRA and CDR2 as YSYEKL. This CDR3 reads CASSEASTDTQYF. The CDR3 DNA is TGTGCCAGCAGTGAGGCTTCCACAGATACGCAGTATTTT.

This clonotype has at least ten counts. The chain has TRBV6-6 and TRBJ2-1, with a weak D call TRBD1 (5 bases). Germline lookup yields CDR1 MNHNY and CDR2 SVGAGI (reference sequence). Deletions cut 2 bases from V and 1 base from J, with 9 bases between. This CDR3 contains 15 residues. In nucleotides, the CDR3 is TGTGCCAGCAGTTACGGGCAGGGTTCCTACAATGAGCAGTTCTTC. Its protein product is CASSYGQGSYNEQFF.

On this clonotype itself: One base away lies a much larger clone, so this may be a sequencing read error. The rearrangement uses TRBV12-3 or TRBV12-4 and TRBJ2-5; D is possibly TRBD2 (6 bases). This CDR3 is 15 amino acids long. Deletions cut 3 bases from V and 2 bases from J, with 13 bases between. CDR3 amino acids: CASSFMRGAQETQYF. As DNA, the CDR3 is TGTGCCAGCAGTTTTATGCGGGGCGCGCAAGAGACCCAGTACTTC.

This clonotype has at least ten counts. A junction boundary mismatches the germline segment, possibly from a read error. The chain employs TRBV5-1 and TRBJ2-2, with D unresolved. This CDR3 contains 15 residues. Germline V gene data show CDR1 as SGHRS and CDR2 as YFSETQ. DNA of the CDR3: TGTGCCAGCAGCTTACGAACAGCGAACACCGGGGAGCTGTTTTTT. Encoded protein: CASSLRTANTGELFF.

This clonotype has ten or more counts. The CDR3 protein is CASSQRVGRGYTEAFF. The CDR3 region has the DNA TGTGCCAGCAGCCAAAGGGTGGGCAGGGGGTACACTGAAGCTTTCTTT. The V and J genes are TRBV12-3 or TRBV12-4 and TRBJ1-1; 7 bases are a match to TRBD1. V shed 6 bases, J shed 3 bases, and the junction held 13 bases outside the gene matches. The CDR3 sequence is 16 residues long.

This clonotype was seen only a few times. A much larger clonotype is one base distant, so this may be a read error. The chain has TRBV21-1 and TRBJ2-3; the table's D gene call, TRBD2, was not cross checked with the DNA. TRBV21-1 counts as a pseudogene. This CDR3 region has 16 residues. CDR3 loop: CASSRAGGGRADTQYF. The CDR3 region has the DNA TGTGCCAGCAGCAGAGCGGGCGGCGGGAGGGCAGATACGCAGTATTTT.

This clonotype appeared many times. The J gene is TRBJ1-4, the V gene TRBV7-8; D unresolved. This CDR3 is 15 amino acids long. CDR1 SGHVS and CDR2 FQNEAQ come from the germline V gene. Deletions cut 1 base from V and 3 bases from J, with 9 bases between. CDR3 amino acids: CASSLDARANEKLFF. CDR3 in DNA: TGTGCCAGCAGCTTAGACGCGCGGGCTAATGAAAAACTGTTTTTT.

In this sample, this clonotype turned up many times. J is TRBJ2-1 and V is TRBV20-1; TRBD2 matches at 12 bases. CDR3 length: 20 amino acids. Germline V CDR1 and CDR2: DFQATT, SNEGSKA (reference sequence). V dropped 5 bases and J dropped 3; count of bases not matched to a gene: 20. In DNA form, the CDR3 reads TGCAGTGCTCCCCTCCTACCCAGGCGGACTAGCGGGATTTTCTACAATGAGCAGTTCTTC. The encoded protein is CSAPLLPRRTSGIFYNEQFF.

Concerning this clonotype itself: A read error may explain this, as a much larger clone is one base away. The rearrangement uses TRBV20-1 and TRBJ1-1; unclear D gene. The CDR3 has 10 amino acids. Germline V gene data show CDR1 as DFQATT and CDR2 as SNEGSKA (reference sequence). The CDR3 DNA sequence: TGCGGTGCTAGAGCCGTCTCAGATTTCTTT. It is translated as CGARAVSDFF.

This clonotype was found many times. For the CDR3, the DNA is TGTGCCAGCAGCTCCGGGACTACCTACGAGCAGTACTTC. It yields the protein CASSSGTTYEQYF. The rearrangement links TRBV11-3 to TRBJ2-7; 7 positions agree with TRBD2. Germline values: CDR1 SGHNT, CDR2 YENEEA. After removal of 4 bases from V and 2 bases from J, the junction contained 2 bases not matched to a gene. The CDR3 loop spans 13 amino acids.